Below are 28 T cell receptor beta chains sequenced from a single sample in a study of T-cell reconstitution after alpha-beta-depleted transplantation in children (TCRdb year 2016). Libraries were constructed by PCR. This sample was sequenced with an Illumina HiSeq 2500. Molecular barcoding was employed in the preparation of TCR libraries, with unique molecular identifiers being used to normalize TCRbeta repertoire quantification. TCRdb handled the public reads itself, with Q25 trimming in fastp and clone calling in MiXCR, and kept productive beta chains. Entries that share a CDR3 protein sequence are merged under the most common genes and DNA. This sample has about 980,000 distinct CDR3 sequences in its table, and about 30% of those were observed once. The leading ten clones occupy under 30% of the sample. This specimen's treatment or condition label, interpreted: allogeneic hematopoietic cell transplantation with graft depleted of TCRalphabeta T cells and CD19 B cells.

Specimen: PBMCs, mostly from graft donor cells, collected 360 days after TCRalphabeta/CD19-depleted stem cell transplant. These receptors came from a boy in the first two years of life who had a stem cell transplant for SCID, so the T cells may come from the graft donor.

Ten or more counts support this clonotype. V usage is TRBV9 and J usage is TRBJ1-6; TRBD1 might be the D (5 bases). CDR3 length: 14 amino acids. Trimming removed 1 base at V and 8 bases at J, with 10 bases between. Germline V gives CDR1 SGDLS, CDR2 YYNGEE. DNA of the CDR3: TGTGCCAGCAGCGTAAGGCAGGGAGATTCACCCCTCCACTTT. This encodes CASSVRQGDSPLHF.

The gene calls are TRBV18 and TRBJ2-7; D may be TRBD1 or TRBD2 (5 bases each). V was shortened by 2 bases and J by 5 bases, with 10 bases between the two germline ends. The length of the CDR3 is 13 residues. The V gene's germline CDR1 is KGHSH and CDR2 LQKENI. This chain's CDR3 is CASSPMGVDEQYF. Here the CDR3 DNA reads TGTGCCAGCTCACCAATGGGGGTCGACGAGCAGTACTTC.

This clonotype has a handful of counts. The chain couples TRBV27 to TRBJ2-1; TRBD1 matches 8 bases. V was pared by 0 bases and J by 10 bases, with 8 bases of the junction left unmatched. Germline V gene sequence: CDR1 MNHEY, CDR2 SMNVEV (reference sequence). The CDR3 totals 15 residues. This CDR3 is CASSLSGTGTIEQFF. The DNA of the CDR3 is TGTGCCAGCAGTTTATCAGGGACAGGTACCATAGAGCAGTTCTTC.

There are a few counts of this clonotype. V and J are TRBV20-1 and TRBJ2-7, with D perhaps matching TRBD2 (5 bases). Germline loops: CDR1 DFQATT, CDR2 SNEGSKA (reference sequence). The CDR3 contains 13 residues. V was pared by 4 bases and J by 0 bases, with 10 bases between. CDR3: CSAKDYSSYEQYF. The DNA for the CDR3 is TGCAGTGCTAAAGACTACAGCTCCTACGAGCAGTACTTC.

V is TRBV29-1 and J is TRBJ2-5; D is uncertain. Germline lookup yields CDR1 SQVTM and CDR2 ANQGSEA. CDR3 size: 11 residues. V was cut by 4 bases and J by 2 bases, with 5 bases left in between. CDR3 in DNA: TGCAGCGTTGCCAGGCAAGAGACCCAGTACTTC. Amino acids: CSVARQETQYF. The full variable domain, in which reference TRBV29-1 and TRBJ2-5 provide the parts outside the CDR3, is SAVISQKPSRDICQRGTSLTIQCQVDSQVTMMFWYRQQPGQSLTLIATANQGSEATYESGFVIDKFPISRPNLTFSTLTVSNMSPEDSSIYLCSVARQETQYFGPGTRLLVL.

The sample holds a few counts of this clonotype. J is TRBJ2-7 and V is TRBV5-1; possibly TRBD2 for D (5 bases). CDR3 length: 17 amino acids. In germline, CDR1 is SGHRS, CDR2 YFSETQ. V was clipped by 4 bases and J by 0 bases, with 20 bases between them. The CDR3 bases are TGCGCCAGCAGCCCTGTTAGGCCAGAGGGATTCTCCTACGAGCAGTACTTC. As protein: CASSPVRPEGFSYEQYF.

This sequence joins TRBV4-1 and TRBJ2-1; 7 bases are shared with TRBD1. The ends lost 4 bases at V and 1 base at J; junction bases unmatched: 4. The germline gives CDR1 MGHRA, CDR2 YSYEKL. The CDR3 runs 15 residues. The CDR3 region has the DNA TGCGCCAGCAGCCCTGACAGGGTGTCCTACAATGAGCAGTTCTTC. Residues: CASSPDRVSYNEQFF.

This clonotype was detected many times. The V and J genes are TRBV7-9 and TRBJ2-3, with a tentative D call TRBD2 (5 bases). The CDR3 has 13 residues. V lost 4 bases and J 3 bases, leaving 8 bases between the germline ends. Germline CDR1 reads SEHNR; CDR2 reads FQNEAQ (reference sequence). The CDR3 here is CASSSSGTDTQYF. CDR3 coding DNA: TGTGCCAGCAGCTCCTCGGGGACAGATACGCAGTATTTT.

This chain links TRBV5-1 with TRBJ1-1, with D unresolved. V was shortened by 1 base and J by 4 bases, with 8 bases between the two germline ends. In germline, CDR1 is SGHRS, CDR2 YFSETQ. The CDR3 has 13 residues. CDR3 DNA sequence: TGCGCCAGCAGCTTGTGGCTGGGCACTGAAGCTTTCTTT. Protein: CASSLWLGTEAFF.

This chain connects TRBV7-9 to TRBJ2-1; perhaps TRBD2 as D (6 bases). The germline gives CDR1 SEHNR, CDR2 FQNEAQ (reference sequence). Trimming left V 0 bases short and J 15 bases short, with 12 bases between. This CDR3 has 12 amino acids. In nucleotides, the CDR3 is TGTGCCAGCAGCTTAGCAGTACCCGGGGGGTTCTTC. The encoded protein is CASSLAVPGGFF.

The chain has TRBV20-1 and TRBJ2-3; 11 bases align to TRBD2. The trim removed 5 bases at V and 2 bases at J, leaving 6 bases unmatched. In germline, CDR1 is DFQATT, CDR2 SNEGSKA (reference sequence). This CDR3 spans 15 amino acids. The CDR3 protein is CSAALAGGYTDTQYF. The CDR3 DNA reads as TGCAGTGCTGCCCTAGCGGGGGGTTACACAGATACGCAGTATTTT.

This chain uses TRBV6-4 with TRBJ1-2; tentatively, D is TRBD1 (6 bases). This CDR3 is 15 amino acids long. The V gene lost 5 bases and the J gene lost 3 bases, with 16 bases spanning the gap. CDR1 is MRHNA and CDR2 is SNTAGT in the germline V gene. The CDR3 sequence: CASSSRHRAYYGYTF. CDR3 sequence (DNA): TGTGCCAGCAGTAGCAGACACAGGGCTTACTATGGCTACACCTTC.

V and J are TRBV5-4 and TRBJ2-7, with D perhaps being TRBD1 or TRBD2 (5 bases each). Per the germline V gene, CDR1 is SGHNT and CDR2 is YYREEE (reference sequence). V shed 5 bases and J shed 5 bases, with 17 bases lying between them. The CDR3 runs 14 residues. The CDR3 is CASRPGTGRNEQYF. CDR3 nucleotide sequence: TGTGCCAGCAGACCCGGGACGGGACGTAACGAGCAGTACTTC. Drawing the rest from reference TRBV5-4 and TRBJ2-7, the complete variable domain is ETGVTQSPTHLIKTRGQQVTLRCSSQSGHNTVSWYQQALGQGPQFIFQYYREEENGRGNFPPRFSGLQFPNYSSELNVNALELDDSALYLCASRPGTGRNEQYFGPGTRLTVT.

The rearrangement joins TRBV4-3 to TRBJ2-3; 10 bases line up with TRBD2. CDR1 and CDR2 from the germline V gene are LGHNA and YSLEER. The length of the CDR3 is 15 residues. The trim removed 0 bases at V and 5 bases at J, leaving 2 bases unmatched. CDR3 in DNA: TGCGCCAGCAGCCAAGATCTAGCGGGGGAAGATACGCAGTATTTT. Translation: CASSQDLAGEDTQYF.

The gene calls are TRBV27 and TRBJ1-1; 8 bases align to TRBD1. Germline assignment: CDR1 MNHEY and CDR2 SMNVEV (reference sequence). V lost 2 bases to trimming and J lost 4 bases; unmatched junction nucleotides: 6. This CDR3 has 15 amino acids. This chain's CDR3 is CASSLQGARGTEAFF. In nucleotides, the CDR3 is TGTGCCAGCAGTTTACAGGGGGCGCGGGGCACTGAAGCTTTCTTT.

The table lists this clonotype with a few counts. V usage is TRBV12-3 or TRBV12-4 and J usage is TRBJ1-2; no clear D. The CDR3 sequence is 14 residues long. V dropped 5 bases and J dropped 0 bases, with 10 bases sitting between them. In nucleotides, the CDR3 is TGTGCCAGCAGTCTGTCCTCGGCTAACTATGGCTACACCTTC. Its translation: CASSLSSANYGYTF.

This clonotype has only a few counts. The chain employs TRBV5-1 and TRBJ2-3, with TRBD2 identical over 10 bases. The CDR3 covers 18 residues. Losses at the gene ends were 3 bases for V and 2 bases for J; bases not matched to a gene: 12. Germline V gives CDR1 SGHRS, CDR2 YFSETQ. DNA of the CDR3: TGCGCCAGCAGCTCTCCCCCGCTAGCGGGGGTTTCCACAGATACGCAGTATTTT. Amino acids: CASSSPPLAGVSTDTQYF. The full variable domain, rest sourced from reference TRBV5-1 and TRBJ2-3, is KAGVTQTPRYLIKTRGQQVTLSCSPISGHRSVSWYQQTPGQGLQFLFEYFSETQRNKGNFPGRFSGRQFSNSRSEMNVSTLELGDSALYLCASSSPPLAGVSTDTQYFGPGTRLTVL.

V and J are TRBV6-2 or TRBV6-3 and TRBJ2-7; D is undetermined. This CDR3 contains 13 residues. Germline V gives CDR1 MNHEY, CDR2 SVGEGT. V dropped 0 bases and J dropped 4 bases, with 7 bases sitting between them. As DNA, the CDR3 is TGTGCCAGCAGTTACTCGAACGAATACGAGCAGTACTTC. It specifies CASSYSNEYEQYF.

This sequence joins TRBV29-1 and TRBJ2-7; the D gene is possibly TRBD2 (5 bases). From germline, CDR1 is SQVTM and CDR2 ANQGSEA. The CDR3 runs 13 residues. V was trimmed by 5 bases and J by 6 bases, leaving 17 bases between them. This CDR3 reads CSVRTSLLTEQYF. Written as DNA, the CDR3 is TGCAGCGTTCGGACTTCCCTCCTAACCGAGCAGTACTTC.

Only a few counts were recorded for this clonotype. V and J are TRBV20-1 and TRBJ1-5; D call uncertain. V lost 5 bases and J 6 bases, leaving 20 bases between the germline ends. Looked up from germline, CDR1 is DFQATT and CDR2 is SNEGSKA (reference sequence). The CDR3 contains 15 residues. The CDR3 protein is CSAPEGRASGQPQHF. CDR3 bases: TGCAGTGCTCCAGAGGGTCGGGCATCGGGTCAGCCCCAGCATTTT.

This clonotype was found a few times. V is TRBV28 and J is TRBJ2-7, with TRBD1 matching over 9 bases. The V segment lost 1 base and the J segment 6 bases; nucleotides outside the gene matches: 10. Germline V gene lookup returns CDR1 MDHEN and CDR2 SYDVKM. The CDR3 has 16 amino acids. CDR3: CASSLLRGTGSPEQYF. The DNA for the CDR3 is TGTGCCAGCAGTTTATTAAGGGGGACAGGGAGCCCCGAGCAGTACTTC.

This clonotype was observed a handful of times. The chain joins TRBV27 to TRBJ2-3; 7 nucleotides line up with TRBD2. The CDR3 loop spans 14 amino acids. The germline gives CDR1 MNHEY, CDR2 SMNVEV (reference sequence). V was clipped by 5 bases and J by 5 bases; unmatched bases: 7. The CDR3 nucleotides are TGTGCCAGCAGTACGACTAGCTGGGTAGATACGCAGTATTTT. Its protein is CASSTTSWVDTQYF.

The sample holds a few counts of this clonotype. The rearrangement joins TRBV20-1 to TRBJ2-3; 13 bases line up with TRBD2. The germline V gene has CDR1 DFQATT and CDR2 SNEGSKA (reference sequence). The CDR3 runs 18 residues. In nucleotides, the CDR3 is TGCAGGGGGCTAGAACGGACTAGCGGGGGAGAGAGCACAGATACGCAGTATTTT. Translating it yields CRGLERTSGGESTDTQYF.

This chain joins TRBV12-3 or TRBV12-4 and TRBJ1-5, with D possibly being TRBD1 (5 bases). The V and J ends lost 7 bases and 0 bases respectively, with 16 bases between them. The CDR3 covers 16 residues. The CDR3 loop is CASILQGDLSNQPQHF. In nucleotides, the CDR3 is TGTGCCAGCATCCTCCAAGGGGACCTTAGCAATCAGCCCCAGCATTTT.

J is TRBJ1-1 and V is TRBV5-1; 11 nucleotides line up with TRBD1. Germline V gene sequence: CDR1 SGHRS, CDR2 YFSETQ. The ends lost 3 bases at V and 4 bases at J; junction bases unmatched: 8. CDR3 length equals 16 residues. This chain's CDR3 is CASSSKDRGHRTEAFF. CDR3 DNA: TGCGCCAGCAGCTCCAAGGACAGGGGGCATCGCACTGAAGCTTTCTTT.

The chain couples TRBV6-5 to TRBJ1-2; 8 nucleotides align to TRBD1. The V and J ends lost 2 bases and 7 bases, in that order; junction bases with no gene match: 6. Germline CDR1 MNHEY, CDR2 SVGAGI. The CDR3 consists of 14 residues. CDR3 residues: CASSYNTQGAGYTF. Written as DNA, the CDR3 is TGTGCCAGCAGTTACAATACCCAGGGGGCTGGCTACACCTTC.

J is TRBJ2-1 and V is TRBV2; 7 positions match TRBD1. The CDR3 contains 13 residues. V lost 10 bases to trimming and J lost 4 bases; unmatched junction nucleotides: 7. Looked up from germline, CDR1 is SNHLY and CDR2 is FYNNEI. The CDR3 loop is CATQGVTYNEQFF. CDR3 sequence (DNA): TGTGCCACCCAGGGGGTTACATACAATGAGCAGTTCTTC.

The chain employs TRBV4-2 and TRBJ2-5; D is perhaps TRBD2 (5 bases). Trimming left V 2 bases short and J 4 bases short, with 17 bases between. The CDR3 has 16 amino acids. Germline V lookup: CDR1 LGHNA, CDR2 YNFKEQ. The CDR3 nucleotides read TGTGCCAGCAGCCAACAAACCCGGGGTGGTCGAGAGACCCAGTACTTC. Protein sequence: CASSQQTRGGRETQYF.